This TCR beta chain was identified during a study of tumor and adjacent non-tumor tissue in lung cancer. This clonotype was seen at least ten times. The library came from three nested PCR rounds adapted from ARM-PCR protocols. TCRdb analysed the multiplex PCR reads with MiXCR anew, one entry per CDR3 protein. The data show under 150,000 distinct CDR3 sequences, with around 66% seen just once and around a sixth held by the top ten. RNA was extracted from bulk tissue without any cell sorting. Sequencing was performed on lung tumor tissue. This TCR came from a man between 60 and 70 years old with small cell lung cancer.

The CDR3 nucleotides are TGTGCCAGCACCACGAACAGGGGAGATGGCTACACCTTC. Its translation is CASTTNRGDGYTF. The chain has TRBV6-2 or TRBV6-3 and TRBJ1-2; 7 bases fit TRBD1. Germline V gene lookup returns CDR1 MNHEY and CDR2 SVGEGT. The CDR3 consists of 13 residues. J lost 6 bases, V lost 7 bases, and 8 bases had no gene match.